This entry concerns a single T cell receptor delta chain. This likely reflects a read error, since a far larger clone is one base away. Other nucleotide sequences in the sample specify the same CDR3. TCRdb made new clone calls on the RT-PCR reads using CATT. The data contain about 2,600 delta-chain clones, 3% to 3.5% of them seen just once; the ten biggest clones take up 45% to 55%. This specimen comes from a study of gamma-delta T cells after stem cell transplantation. CDR1 is GEAIGNYY and CDR2 is EKD in the germline V gene. There are 16 residues in the CDR3. V shed 0 bases, J shed 3 bases, and the junction held 4 bases outside the gene matches.

The clonotype comes from a human donor. It is not recorded whose cells these are; they may come from a transplant donor. This sequence joins TRDV2 and TRDJ1; 12 bases fit TRDD3. Sequenced sample: gamma-delta T cells. The CDR3 reads CACDTLLGDTSDKLIF. CDR3 DNA: TGTGCCTGTGACACCCTACTGGGGGATACTTCCGATAAACTCATCTTT.